The text below deals with one TCR beta chain. Its cognate antigen is unknown. This sample stems from a study of type 1 and type 2 diabetes patients. Background on the study: The cohort mixed type 1 diabetes, type 2 diabetes and nondiabetic donors. Study outcomes and limitations: Age and gender were not matched between study groups. Type 2 diabetes patients had few highly-expanded CD4+ clones, median one.

Roughly 10 milliliters of peripheral blood were drawn from each donor. PCR was run on genomic DNA. Amplification of the beta chain CDR3 used 30 forward and 13 reverse multiplex primers. TCRdb independently ran MiXCR on the multiplex PCR reads; one entry per CDR3 protein. This sample has more than 250,000 distinct CDR3 sequences, with around 50% found just once. The CDR3 has 17 residues. V trimming: 4 bases; J trimming: 1 base; junction bases outside the gene matches: 12. Germline lookup yields CDR1 SGHRS and CDR2 YFSETQ. This TCR came from a young man with type 2 diabetes. Material: peripheral blood mononuclear cells (PBMCs). The chain links TRBV5-1 to TRBJ1-2, with 8 bases matching TRBD1. In nucleotides, the CDR3 is TGCGCCAGCAGCCGTGGGACAGGAGAACTTCTTAACTATGGCTACACCTTC. This encodes CASSRGTGELLNYGYTF. The whole variable domain, remainder taken from reference TRBV5-1 and TRBJ1-2, is KAGVTQTPRYLIKTRGQQVTLSCSPISGHRSVSWYQQTPGQGLQFLFEYFSETQRNKGNFPGRFSGRQFSNSRSEMNVSTLELGDSALYLCASSRGTGELLNYGYTFGSGTRLTVV.